These 29 T cell receptor beta chains were all obtained from the same sample, sequenced in a study of T cells in Graves' hyperthyroidism and ophthalmopathy. Template material for amplifying TCR beta CDR3 regions consisted of RNA transcripts. The study used the HTBI primer set for a first-round RT-PCR of the TCR CDR3. TCRdb redid the calling of the multiplex PCR reads with MiXCR, one entry per CDR3 protein. The sample has roughly 600,000 distinct CDR3 sequences, around 13% seen once. Sample: blood. The source is a woman between 45 and 60 years old with Graves' ophthalmopathy.

This clonotype was counted a few times. V usage is TRBV24-1 and J usage is TRBJ2-3; perhaps TRBD1 as D (6 bases). The V gene lost 3 bases and the J gene lost 3 bases, with 24 bases spanning the gap. The germline gives CDR1 KGHDR, CDR2 SFDVKD. The CDR3 sequence is 19 residues long. The CDR3 here is CATSDLPPGPTGRTDTQYF. The CDR3 DNA reads TGTGCCACCAGTGATCTTCCTCCGGGACCCACAGGGAGAACAGATACGCAGTATTTT.

The sample holds many counts of this clonotype. The rearrangement joins TRBV7-2 to TRBJ2-1; the D gene is possibly TRBD1 (5 bases). The germline CDR1 and CDR2 sequences are SGHTA and FQGNSA. Trimming shortened V by 1 base and J by 13 bases, and 11 bases separated the two germline ends. This CDR3 contains 12 residues. In DNA, the CDR3 is TGTGCCAGCAGCTTAGAAGGGGTAAAACAGTTCTTC. Residues: CASSLEGVKQFF. Combining the CDR3 with reference TRBV7-2 and TRBJ2-1 gives the whole variable domain GAGVSQSPSNKVTEKGKDVELRCDPISGHTALYWYRQSLGQGLEFLIYFQGNSAPDKSGLPSDRFSAERTGGSVSTLTIQRTQQEDSAVYLCASSLEGVKQFFGPGTRLTVL.

This clonotype was observed a handful of times. The rearrangement links TRBV19 to TRBJ2-5; 11 positions match TRBD2. V lost 5 bases, J lost 1 base, and 6 bases stayed unmatched. CDR3 length: 16 amino acids. In germline, CDR1 is LNHDA, CDR2 SQIVND (reference sequence). CDR3 sequence reads: CASSVSGLAVQETQYF. DNA for the CDR3: TGTGCCAGTAGTGTCTCGGGACTAGCGGTCCAAGAGACCCAGTACTTC. Drawing the rest from reference TRBV19 and TRBJ2-5, the complete variable domain is DGGITQSPKYLFRKEGQNVTLSCEQNLNHDAMYWYRQDPGQGLRLIYYSQIVNDFQKGDIAEGYSVSREKKESFPLTVTSAQKNPTAFYLCASSVSGLAVQETQYFGPGTRLLVL.

The rearrangement uses TRBV7-3 and TRBJ2-7, with TRBD2 matching 11 bases. Losses at the gene ends were 4 bases for V and 6 bases for J; bases not matched to a gene: 11. Looked up from germline, CDR1 is SGHTA and CDR2 is FQGTGA. This CDR3 spans 16 amino acids. CDR3 DNA: TGTGCCAGCAGCTCTCTCCGACTAGCGGGATATGGCGAGCAGTACTTC. Encoded protein: CASSSLRLAGYGEQYF.

Details on this clonotype: A much larger clone is a single base away; this may be a read error. The chain combines TRBV27 with TRBJ2-2; D is possibly TRBD2 (5 bases). The CDR3 length is 16 residues. V was pared by 2 bases and J by 2 bases, with 12 bases between. Germline V gene sequence: CDR1 MNHEY, CDR2 SMNVEV (reference sequence). CDR3: CASSLEVGVNTGELFF. In DNA, the CDR3 is TGTGCCAGCAGTTTAGAAGTGGGAGTAAACACCGGGGAGCTGTTTTTT.

This clonotype was recorded a few times. The V gene is TRBV5-4, the J gene TRBJ1-1; 7 bases are shared with TRBD1. The trim removed 4 bases at V and 2 bases at J, leaving 11 bases unmatched. The germline V gene encodes CDR1 SGHNT and CDR2 YYREEE (reference sequence). This CDR3 has 16 amino acids. The chain's CDR3 is CASSPGRQGVNTEAFF. CDR3 DNA: TGTGCCAGCAGCCCGGGGCGACAGGGAGTTAACACTGAAGCTTTCTTT.

This clonotype has at least ten counts. The chain joins TRBV7-2 to TRBJ2-1, with D unresolved. The ends were cut back, 1 base at V and 4 bases at J, with 20 bases in the middle. The CDR3 has 18 amino acids. Germline CDR1 SGHTA, CDR2 FQGNSA. In nucleotides, the CDR3 is TGTGCCAGCAGCTTAGGTCCGTATAGCCAAAAACATTACAATGAGCAGTTCTTC. Translation: CASSLGPYSQKHYNEQFF.

This clonotype was found many times. The chain combines TRBV12-5 with TRBJ1-1, with no clear D. This CDR3 is built from 13 residues. Trimming shortened V by 3 bases and J by 3 bases, and 8 bases separated the two germline ends. Germline CDR1 reads LGHNT; CDR2 reads FRNRAP. As DNA, the CDR3 is TGTGCTAGTGGTTTATTCACTTACACTGAAGCTTTCTTT. Amino acids: CASGLFTYTEAFF.

This clonotype was recorded many times. The rearrangement links TRBV5-1 to TRBJ2-1, with 9 bases lining up with TRBD1. CDR1 and CDR2 from the germline V gene are SGHRS and YFSETQ. The CDR3 consists of 13 residues. V was clipped by 4 bases and J by 9 bases; unmatched bases: 5. The CDR3 here is CASSPGQGPEQFF. The CDR3 coding sequence is TGCGCCAGCAGCCCGGGACAGGGACCTGAGCAGTTCTTC.

The rearrangement links TRBV7-6 to TRBJ1-4, with D uncertain. V dropped 1 base and J dropped 10 bases, with 13 bases sitting between them. CDR3 length: 14 amino acids. Germline V CDR1 and CDR2: SGHVS, FNYEAQ. In DNA form, the CDR3 reads TGTGCCAGCAGCTTAGACGTATATGCGGGAAAACTGTTTTTT. Translated: CASSLDVYAGKLFF.

The genes are TRBV11-3 and TRBJ1-2, with TRBD1 as a possible D gene (5 bases). This CDR3 comprises 14 residues. Trimming shortened V by 5 bases and J by 10 bases, and 20 bases separated the two germline ends. From germline, CDR1 is SGHNT and CDR2 YENEEA. CDR3 amino acids: CASSATPGLGDYTF. The CDR3 region has the DNA TGTGCCAGCAGCGCCACACCAGGGTTGGGGGACTACACCTTC. Full variable domain (outside the CDR3, taken from reference TRBV11-3 and TRBJ1-2): EAGVVQSPRYKIIEKKQPVAFWCNPISGHNTLYWYLQNLGQGPELLIRYENEEAVDDSQLPKDRFSAERLKGVDSTLKIQPAELGDSAVYLCASSATPGLGDYTFGSGTRLTVV.

CDR3: CASSLDGDSPLHF. In nucleotides, the CDR3 is TGTGCCAGCAGCTTAGATGGGGACTCACCCCTCCACTTT. The J gene is TRBJ1-6, the V gene TRBV7-9; perhaps TRBD1 as D (5 bases). Germline V gene lookup returns CDR1 SEHNR and CDR2 FQNEAQ (reference sequence). CDR3 size: 13 residues. The V gene lost 1 base and the J gene lost 10 bases, with 8 bases spanning the gap. Using reference TRBV7-9 and TRBJ1-6 for the parts outside the CDR3, the full variable domain is DTGVSQNPRHKITKRGQNVTFRCDPISEHNRLYWYRQTLGQGPEFLTYFQNEAQLEKSRLLSDRFSAERPKGSFSTLEIQRTEQGDSAMYLCASSLDGDSPLHFGNGTRLTVT.

This clonotype was recorded many times. The rearrangement uses TRBV7-8 and TRBJ2-2, with 8 positions matching TRBD1. CDR1 is SGHVS, CDR2 FQNEAQ, per germline. The V gene end was trimmed by 1 base and the J gene end by 4 bases; junction bases not matched to a gene: 11. CDR3 size: 18 residues. The CDR3, as DNA: TGTGCCAGCAGCTTAGTGCCCAGGGGGCTTTTTGGCACCGGGGAGCTGTTTTTT. The encoded protein is CASSLVPRGLFGTGELFF.

The table lists this clonotype with many counts. The chain is built from TRBV7-2 and TRBJ1-1, with D unclear. Trimming shortened V by 1 base and J by 1 base, and 13 bases separated the two germline ends. The V gene's germline CDR1 is SGHTA and CDR2 FQGNSA. The CDR3 is 16 residues long. CDR3 sequence: CASSLVVGRRNTEAFF. DNA for the CDR3: TGTGCCAGCAGCTTAGTGGTGGGGAGGAGGAACACTGAAGCTTTCTTT.

This clonotype occurred many times. J is TRBJ2-3 and V is TRBV20-1; D might be TRBD1 (5 bases). V lost 1 base and J lost 1, with 12 bases in between. CDR3 length equals 15 residues. CDR1 and CDR2 (germline): DFQATT, SNEGSKA (reference sequence). The CDR3: CSARGRGGGTDTQYF. In nucleotides, the CDR3 is TGCAGTGCTAGAGGAAGGGGTGGGGGCACAGATACGCAGTATTTT.

CDR3 protein: CASSDGPGELFF. Here the CDR3 DNA reads TGTGCCAGCAGTGACGGACCCGGGGAGCTGTTTTTT. The rearrangement joins TRBV6-2 or TRBV6-3 to TRBJ2-2; D call uncertain. V dropped 5 bases and J dropped 6 bases, with 7 bases sitting between them. Germline CDR1 reads MNHEY; CDR2 reads SVGEGT. The CDR3 is made up of 12 amino acids.

This clonotype came up many times. This chain connects TRBV30 to TRBJ1-5, with TRBD1 matching 9 bases. This CDR3 has 15 residues. Trimming took 0 bases from V and 3 from J; bases not matched to a gene: 3. Germline assignment: CDR1 GTSNPN and CDR2 SVGIG (reference sequence). The CDR3 loop is CAWSVGTGINQPQHF. In DNA form, the CDR3 reads TGTGCCTGGAGTGTCGGGACAGGGATCAATCAGCCCCAGCATTTT.

Ten or more counts support this clonotype. This sequence joins TRBV6-2 or TRBV6-3 and TRBJ2-7; no clear D gene. The V gene's germline CDR1 is MNHEY and CDR2 SVGEGT. Trimming cost V 3 bases and J 3 bases, with 9 bases left between them. The length of the CDR3 is 13 residues. CDR3 residues: CASSYGQSYEQYF. CDR3 sequence (DNA): TGTGCCAGCAGTTATGGGCAGAGCTACGAGCAGTACTTC.

This clonotype was picked up a small number of times. V usage is TRBV6-1 and J usage is TRBJ1-6; D may be TRBD1 (6 bases). CDR1 and CDR2 (germline): MNHNS, SASEGT. The CDR3 has 15 residues. The V end was cut by 2 bases, the J end by 9 bases, with 14 bases between. The DNA for the CDR3 is TGTGCCAGCAGTGAAAGGGGCGCAGGGGCTTCACCCCTCCACTTT. This translates into CASSERGAGASPLHF.

This clonotype was seen only a few times. A much more abundant neighbour one base away suggests this may be a read error. The rearrangement links TRBV27 to TRBJ2-1; D not certain. V was cut by 9 bases and J by 0 bases, with 15 bases left in between. CDR1 is MNHEY and CDR2 is SMNVEV in the germline V gene (reference sequence). The CDR3 covers 15 residues. The CDR3 sequence is CARRRASLSYNEQFF. The CDR3, as DNA: TGTGCCAGAAGACGGGCCTCCCTCTCCTACAATGAGCAGTTCTTC.

There are a few counts of this clonotype. V gene TRBV14 combines with J gene TRBJ2-1; D is unresolved. Per germline, CDR1 SGHDN and CDR2 FVKESK. V lost 1 base and J 5 bases, leaving 12 bases between the germline ends. The CDR3 has 15 residues. The CDR3 nucleotides read TGTGCCAGCAGCCAAGCGCGGCAGTTACACAATGAGCAGTTCTTC. It is translated as CASSQARQLHNEQFF.

This clonotype was counted ten times or more. The V gene is TRBV11-2, the J gene TRBJ2-3, with 11 bases aligning to TRBD2. With 3 bases clipped from V and 4 bases from J, the junction kept 6 bases outside the gene matches. The length of the CDR3 is 16 residues. The V gene's germline CDR1 is SGHAT and CDR2 FQNNGV. CDR3 region: CASSFTSGSFPDTQYF. The DNA for the CDR3 is TGTGCCAGCAGCTTCACTAGCGGGAGTTTTCCAGATACGCAGTATTTT.

Ten or more counts support this clonotype. The V call is TRBV2, the J call TRBJ2-5; 15 positions match TRBD2. This CDR3 is built from 15 residues. In germline, CDR1 is SNHLY, CDR2 FYNNEI. V shed 6 bases, J shed 5 bases, and the junction held 4 bases outside the gene matches. CDR3 bases: TGTGCCAGCAGACCCGGACTAGCGGGAGGGGAGACCCAGTACTTC. Its protein product is CASRPGLAGGETQYF.

With regard to this clonotype: A read error may produce the germline difference seen at one junction end. This chain links TRBV5-5 with TRBJ2-1; weak D call: TRBD1 (6 bases). The CDR3 contains 13 residues. The germline V gene has CDR1 SGHKS and CDR2 YYEKEE (reference sequence). As DNA, the CDR3 is TGCGCCAGCCGGGACACATCCTACAATGAGCAGTTCTTC. Its protein is CASRDTSYNEQFF. Full variable domain (outside the CDR3, taken from reference TRBV5-5 and TRBJ2-1): DAGVTQSPTHLIKTRGQQVTLRCSPISGHKSVSWYQQVLGQGPQFIFQYYEKEERGRGNFPDRFSARQFPNYSSELNVNALLLGDSALYLCASRDTSYNEQFFGPGTRLTVL.

There are a few counts of this clonotype. The chain's CDR3 is CSVEGGDRSRPISAYNEQFF. DNA of the CDR3: TGCAGCGTTGAAGGGGGGGACAGGTCCCGTCCAATTAGCGCCTACAATGAGCAGTTCTTC. The chain combines TRBV29-1 with TRBJ2-1; the match to TRBD1 covers 8 bases. Germline trimming cut 1 base from V and 2 bases from J; bases unmatched to any gene: 19. CDR1 and CDR2 from the germline V gene are SQVTM and ANQGSEA. The CDR3 consists of 20 residues.

Only a few counts were recorded for this clonotype. The rearrangement links TRBV24-1 to TRBJ2-2; 7 bases line up with TRBD2. Germline V gene data show CDR1 as KGHDR and CDR2 as SFDVKD. The trim removed 7 bases at V and 4 bases at J, leaving 5 bases unmatched. The CDR3 consists of 14 residues. Here the CDR3 DNA reads TGTGCCACCAGCGGGACTATTTTCACCGGGGAGCTGTTTTTT. Translation: CATSGTIFTGELFF.

This clonotype has ten or more counts. The V call is TRBV7-9, the J call TRBJ2-5, with 7 positions matching TRBD2. Germline V gene data show CDR1 as SEHNR and CDR2 as FQNEAQ (reference sequence). The V gene end was trimmed by 8 bases and the J gene end by 2 bases; junction bases not matched to a gene: 2. The CDR3 has 12 residues. CDR3 sequence: CASGRGQETQYF. The CDR3 bases are TGTGCCAGCGGGCGGGGGCAAGAGACCCAGTACTTC.

This clonotype was observed at least ten times. Compared with germline, one end of the junction differs, possibly owing to a read error. The chain uses TRBV2 and TRBJ2-1; 10 bases are a match to TRBD2. Looked up from germline, CDR1 is SNHLY and CDR2 is FYNNEI. The CDR3 sequence is 15 residues long. The chain's CDR3 is CASSEAGGGHNEQFF. The CDR3 bases are TGTGCCAGCAGCGAAGCGGGAGGGGGCCACAATGAGCAGTTCTTC.

This clonotype was recorded many times. This rearrangement joins TRBV11-2 to TRBJ2-1; 8 bases line up with TRBD1. CDR1 SGHAT and CDR2 FQNNGV come from the germline V gene. CDR3 size: 15 residues. With V trimmed by 6 bases and J by 6 bases, 10 bases remained unmatched. The CDR3 DNA reads as TGTGCCAGCAGATACCCAGGGGGCATTTCCAATGAGCAGTTCTTC. It encodes CASRYPGGISNEQFF. Based on the CDR3 plus reference TRBV11-2 and TRBJ2-1, the full variable domain is EAGVAQSPRYKIIEKRQSVAFWCNPISGHATLYWYQQILGQGPKLLIQFQNNGVVDDSQLPKDRFSAERLKGVDSTLKIQPAKLEDSAVYLCASRYPGGISNEQFFGPGTRLTVL.